The 15 T cell receptor beta chains below all came from one sample that was sequenced in a study of identical twins. TCRdb processed the 5' RACE reads anew with MiXCR; each CDR3 protein has one entry. The data hold roughly 630,000 distinct CDR3 sequences, with roughly 7.1% observed a single time. These data are also associated with another study on yellow fever vaccine responses in identical twins.

What was sequenced was PBMCs. The receptor source for this set is a woman younger than 35 in good health.

This clonotype was observed many times. This sequence joins TRBV11-2 and TRBJ2-2, with D possibly being TRBD1 (5 bases). From germline, CDR1 is SGHAT and CDR2 FQNNGV. This CDR3 is 14 amino acids long. V was cut by 9 bases and J by 0 bases, with 11 bases left in between. This CDR3 is CARQGASNTGELFF. CDR3 DNA sequence: TGTGCCAGGCAAGGGGCGTCGAACACCGGGGAGCTGTTTTTT.

The gene calls are TRBV7-9 and TRBJ2-1; 9 bases line up with TRBD1. CDR3 length: 15 residues. Trimming cost V 3 bases and J 7 bases; bases outside gene matches: 7. Looked up from germline, CDR1 is SEHNR and CDR2 is FQNEAQ (reference sequence). This CDR3 reads CASSFNRGLGNEQFF. CDR3 bases: TGTGCCAGCAGCTTTAACAGGGGGCTTGGGAATGAGCAGTTCTTC.

The V and J genes are TRBV4-1 and TRBJ2-7; 9 bases map to TRBD2. The CDR3 extends over 15 amino acids. Losses at the gene ends were 3 bases for V and 2 bases for J; bases not matched to a gene: 5. The germline V gene encodes CDR1 MGHRA and CDR2 YSYEKL. The CDR3: CASSHTSGRAYEQYF. The CDR3 bases are TGCGCCAGCAGCCACACTAGCGGGCGGGCCTACGAGCAGTACTTC.

This clonotype showed up just a few times. The CDR3, as DNA: TGTGCCAGCAGTGATGCAGGGAATGAGCAGTTCTTC. It is translated as CASSDAGNEQFF. The chain employs TRBV2 and TRBJ2-1, with D perhaps matching TRBD1 (5 bases). This CDR3 contains 12 residues. Trimming shortened V by 3 bases and J by 7 bases, and 7 bases separated the two germline ends. The germline V gene has CDR1 SNHLY and CDR2 FYNNEI.

The J gene is TRBJ1-2, the V gene TRBV4-2; possibly TRBD1 for D (6 bases). The CDR3 contains 18 residues. V lost 4 bases to trimming and J lost 2 bases, with 23 bases between them. Germline CDR1 is LGHNA and CDR2 is YNFKEQ. CDR3 loop: CASSPQAPTGYDNYGYTF. For the CDR3, the DNA is TGTGCCAGCAGCCCCCAAGCCCCGACAGGATACGACAACTATGGCTACACCTTC.

This clonotype has at least ten counts. This chain links TRBV18 with TRBJ2-7; TRBD1 is a possible D gene (5 bases). Germline V lookup: CDR1 KGHSH, CDR2 LQKENI. V lost 3 bases and J 2 bases, leaving 8 bases between the germline ends. This CDR3 is 13 amino acids long. This chain's CDR3 is CASSPDTTYEQYF. In DNA form, the CDR3 reads TGTGCCAGCTCACCGGACACAACCTACGAGCAGTACTTC.

The chain uses TRBV7-2 and TRBJ1-1; weak D call: TRBD1 (6 bases). The V end was cut by 5 bases, the J end by 3 bases, with 13 bases between. In germline, CDR1 is SGHTA, CDR2 FQGNSA. The CDR3 has 14 amino acids. CDR3 in amino acids: CASSIRGGDTEAFF. The CDR3 nucleotides are TGTGCCAGCAGCATCAGGGGAGGGGACACTGAAGCTTTCTTT. Together with reference TRBV7-2 and TRBJ1-1, the CDR3 gives the full variable domain: GAGVSQSPSNKVTEKGKDVELRCDPISGHTALYWYRQSLGQGLEFLIYFQGNSAPDKSGLPSDRFSAERTGGSVSTLTIQRTQQEDSAVYLCASSIRGGDTEAFFGQGTRLTVV.

V usage is TRBV28 and J usage is TRBJ1-4; 7 nucleotides match TRBD1. This CDR3 comprises 18 residues. The germline CDR1 and CDR2 sequences are MDHEN and SYDVKM. The J segment lost 5 bases and the V segment lost 3 bases, leaving 15 bases of the junction unmatched. The CDR3 is CASSLGPWGTEENEKLFF. The CDR3 region has the DNA TGTGCCAGCAGTTTGGGGCCCTGGGGGACAGAGGAGAATGAAAAACTGTTTTTT.

This chain connects TRBV5-1 to TRBJ2-1, with TRBD1 identical over 10 bases. Germline trimming cut 5 bases from V and 1 base from J; bases unmatched to any gene: 3. CDR1 and CDR2 from the germline V gene are SGHRS and YFSETQ. CDR3 length equals 15 residues. The CDR3 spells CASREGQGSYNEQFF. The DNA of the CDR3 is TGCGCCAGCAGGGAGGGACAGGGGTCCTACAATGAGCAGTTCTTC.

J is TRBJ2-1 and V is TRBV11-3; tentatively, D is TRBD1 (5 bases). The germline V gene has CDR1 SGHNT and CDR2 YENEEA. The CDR3 totals 16 residues. Trimming stripped 5 bases from V and 6 bases from J, with 20 bases between. CDR3 loop: CASSADGHQDPNEQFF. The CDR3 DNA sequence: TGTGCCAGCAGCGCCGATGGACACCAAGATCCCAATGAGCAGTTCTTC.

The J gene is TRBJ1-2, the V gene TRBV10-3, with D uncertain. Germline CDR1 and CDR2: ENHRY and SYGVKD. The CDR3 has 14 residues. V shed 0 bases and J shed 2 bases, with 7 bases lying between them. CDR3 region: CAISESTSNYGYTF. In DNA, the CDR3 is TGTGCCATCAGTGAGTCGACCAGCAACTATGGCTACACCTTC.

This clonotype was detected ten times or more. The chain couples TRBV5-1 to TRBJ2-2, with D possibly matching TRBD2 (5 bases). Germline V CDR1 and CDR2: SGHRS, YFSETQ. Between the trimmed V and J ends, which lost 1 base and 7 bases, there was a span of 14 bases. The CDR3 is 15 residues long. This CDR3 is CASSLSGDSFGELFF. In DNA form, the CDR3 reads TGCGCCAGCAGCTTGTCCGGGGATAGCTTCGGGGAGCTGTTTTTT.

This clonotype has more than one count but fewer than ten. CDR3 nucleotide sequence: TGTGCCAGCAGTGATACGAACACTGAAGCTTTCTTT. Amino acids: CASSDTNTEAFF. The chain joins TRBV28 to TRBJ1-1; D not certain. The CDR3 has 12 residues. Germline lookup yields CDR1 MDHEN and CDR2 SYDVKM. The V gene lost 5 bases and the J gene lost 1 base, with 5 bases spanning the gap.

The table lists this clonotype with a few counts. This sequence joins TRBV7-9 and TRBJ2-3; TRBD2 matches 7 bases. Germline V CDR1 and CDR2: SEHNR, FQNEAQ (reference sequence). This CDR3 is 15 amino acids long. V lost 1 base and J lost 10; bases outside the gene matches: 11. CDR3 residues: CASSLDLAERSAQYF. CDR3 nucleotide sequence: TGTGCCAGCAGCTTAGACCTAGCGGAAAGATCTGCGCAGTATTTT.

This clonotype was seen a few times. The V gene is TRBV5-1, the J gene TRBJ2-7; tentative D call: TRBD1 (6 bases). CDR3 size: 14 residues. Trimming took off 3 bases at V and 0 bases at J, with 10 bases between the two ends. Germline loops: CDR1 SGHRS, CDR2 YFSETQ. The CDR3 loop reads CASSWDTSSYEQYF. The CDR3 DNA sequence: TGCGCCAGCAGCTGGGACACCAGCTCCTACGAGCAGTACTTC.